The 14 T cell receptor beta chains listed next were all sequenced from one sample in a study of T cell repertoires in cytomegalovirus infection. TCRdb reanalysed the reads using MiXCR and keeps one entry per CDR3 protein. The sample shows more than 350,000 distinct CDR3 sequences, 25% to 40% of them seen only once. Sequencing was performed on PBMCs. Receptors were obtained from a human donor in good health (CMV status not recorded). Some clones in this sample may be carry-over from other donors' samples.

This clonotype was recorded many times. The CDR3 coding sequence is TGTGCCAGCAGCTTACAAGGGGGCTACGAGCAGTACTTC. Translating gives CASSLQGGYEQYF. The chain employs TRBV7-6 and TRBJ2-7; tentatively, D is TRBD1 (6 bases). V was pared by 2 bases and J by 3 bases, with 8 bases between. Germline CDR1 and CDR2: SGHVS and FNYEAQ. The CDR3 is 13 amino acids.

This chain links TRBV19 with TRBJ1-5; D call uncertain. The CDR3 totals 12 residues. Per germline, CDR1 LNHDA and CDR2 SQIVND (reference sequence). V was cut by 6 bases and J by 3 bases, with 6 bases left in between. CDR3 nucleotides: TGTGCCAGTAGAGGAAACAATCAGCCCCAGCATTTT. As protein: CASRGNNQPQHF.

V and J are TRBV14 and TRBJ2-1; D is unresolved. V lost 0 bases, J lost 3 bases, and 9 bases lay in between. The CDR3 consists of 15 residues. Germline values: CDR1 SGHDN, CDR2 FVKESK. DNA of the CDR3: TGTGCCAGCAGCCAAGATCTAAGCGTCTACAATGAGCAGTTCTTC. It encodes CASSQDLSVYNEQFF.

The chain is built from TRBV18 and TRBJ1-4; D is unclear. Between the trimmed V and J ends, which lost 6 bases and 0 bases, there was a span of 20 bases. The length of the CDR3 is 18 residues. Germline V gives CDR1 KGHSH, CDR2 LQKENI. CDR3 DNA: TGTGCCAGCTCCCCCGGAGGGTATGACCTGGCAACTAATGAAAAACTGTTTTTT. Its translation: CASSPGGYDLATNEKLFF.

J is TRBJ1-6 and V is TRBV4-2; tentatively, D is TRBD1 (6 bases). The germline CDR1 and CDR2 sequences are LGHNA and YNFKEQ. V lost 7 bases to trimming and J lost 5 bases, with 12 bases between them. This CDR3 is 14 amino acids long. The chain's CDR3 is CASNREYDNSPLHF. The CDR3 DNA reads TGTGCCAGCAACAGGGAGTACGATAATTCACCCCTCCACTTT.

In this sample, this clonotype turned up a few times. The chain couples TRBV11-2 to TRBJ2-2; TRBD1 aligns across 7 bases. CDR1 is SGHAT and CDR2 is FQNNGV in the germline V gene. J was trimmed by 7 bases and V by 5 bases; bases with no gene match: 13. CDR3 length: 16 residues. CDR3 residues: CASSTRGQGVIGELFF. The CDR3 DNA reads TGTGCCAGCAGCACCCGGGGTCAGGGGGTTATCGGGGAGCTGTTTTTT.

The chain employs TRBV6-6 and TRBJ2-1; D unresolved. Germline CDR1 MNHNY, CDR2 SVGAGI (reference sequence). There are 13 residues in the CDR3. Trimming shortened V by 6 bases and J by 4 bases, and 10 bases separated the two germline ends. The CDR3 reads CASRWTAYNEQFF. In DNA form, the CDR3 reads TGTGCCAGCAGGTGGACGGCTTACAATGAGCAGTTCTTC.

Turning to this clonotype: An end of the junction does not agree with germline; a read error may underlie this. The chain uses TRBV5-4 and TRBJ1-1; 8 positions agree with TRBD1. This CDR3 is 14 amino acids long. Germline V gene data show CDR1 as SGHNT and CDR2 as YYREEE (reference sequence). As DNA, the CDR3 is TGTGCCAGCACCTTGGACAGGGTTGGGACTGAAGCTTTCTTT. It translates to CASTLDRVGTEAFF. The variable domain in full, completed from reference TRBV5-4 and TRBJ1-1, reads ETGVTQSPTHLIKTRGQQVTLRCSSQSGHNTVSWYQQALGQGPQFIFQYYREEENGRGNFPPRFSGLQFPNYSSELNVNALELDDSALYLCASTLDRVGTEAFFGQGTRLTVV.

This clonotype was observed a few times. J is TRBJ1-5 and V is TRBV6-6; 9 bases match TRBD1. This CDR3 is 16 amino acids long. In germline, CDR1 is MNHNY, CDR2 SVGAGI (reference sequence). The ends lost 2 bases at V and 6 bases at J; junction bases unmatched: 8. CDR3 nucleotides: TGTGCCAGCAGTTACGCTGACAGGGGGAAAGGTCAGCCCCAGCATTTT. Amino acid sequence: CASSYADRGKGQPQHF.

This clonotype has ten or more counts. The chain carries TRBV6-2 or TRBV6-3 and TRBJ1-5; the D is unclear. Trimming cost V 3 bases and J 5 bases, with 8 bases left between them. The CDR3 covers 13 residues. Germline V gives CDR1 MNHEY, CDR2 SVGEGT. Written as DNA, the CDR3 is TGTGCCAGCAGTTATATGGGGTATCAGCCCCAGCATTTT. Residues: CASSYMGYQPQHF.

This clonotype was observed a handful of times. The chain joins TRBV7-2 to TRBJ1-4, with D tentatively TRBD1 (6 bases). Germline CDR1 and CDR2: SGHTA and FQGNSA. CDR3 length: 16 amino acids. V was shortened by 5 bases and J by 0 bases, with 13 bases between the two germline ends. The CDR3 sequence is CASSLMGTTTNEKLFF. In DNA, the CDR3 is TGTGCCAGCAGCCTCATGGGGACAACAACTAATGAAAAACTGTTTTTT. Combining the CDR3 with reference TRBV7-2 and TRBJ1-4 gives the whole variable domain GAGVSQSPSNKVTEKGKDVELRCDPISGHTALYWYRQSLGQGLEFLIYFQGNSAPDKSGLPSDRFSAERTGGSVSTLTIQRTQQEDSAVYLCASSLMGTTTNEKLFFGSGTQLSVL.

This clonotype was counted ten times or more. Mismatch with germline at one junction end may stem from a read error. The genes are TRBV7-8 and TRBJ1-1; D gene unclear. Germline-derived CDR1 and CDR2 are SGHVS and FQNEAQ. This CDR3 has 9 amino acids. The CDR3 loop is CASSFPPGF. CDR3 nucleotides: TGTGCCAGCAGCTTCCCTCCGGGATTT. Full variable domain (remainder filled in from reference TRBV7-8 and TRBJ1-1): GAGVSQSPRYKVAKRGQDVALRCDPISGHVSLFWYQQALGQGPEFLTYFQNEAQLDKSGLPSDRFFAERPEGSVSTLKIQRTQQEDSAVYLCASSFPPGFGQGTRLTVV.

This clonotype was detected only a few times. This chain uses TRBV5-6 with TRBJ2-6, with D uncertain. V was cut by 4 bases and J by 0 bases, with 14 bases left in between. Germline V lookup: CDR1 SGHDT, CDR2 YYEEEE. The CDR3 sequence is 17 residues long. CDR3 in amino acids: CASSRRGVLSGANVLTF. As DNA, the CDR3 is TGTGCCAGCAGCCGACGCGGAGTCCTCTCTGGGGCCAACGTCCTGACTTTC.

In this sample, this clonotype turned up many times. The V and J genes are TRBV20-1 and TRBJ1-1; D is perhaps TRBD1 (6 bases). The CDR3 has 14 residues. Germline V gives CDR1 DFQATT, CDR2 SNEGSKA (reference sequence). Trimming pared 6 bases from V and 0 bases from J, leaving 14 bases between. The DNA for the CDR3 is TGCAGTGCCAGCGGACAGTCTATGAACACTGAAGCTTTCTTT. It encodes CSASGQSMNTEAFF.